This T cell receptor beta chain was sequenced during a study of blood T cell repertoires in COVID-19. The CDR3 is made up of 15 amino acids. Trimming at V came to 1 base and at J to 2 bases, leaving 5 bases not matched to a gene. The germline V gene has CDR1 SGHVS and CDR2 FNYEAQ. Libraries were prepared by immunoSEQ multiplex PCR; TCRdb keeps only in-frame clonotypes and omits some of them. Seen here are about 220,000 clones, 83% observed once, and the top ten hold about 3.6%. The sequence derives from a woman aged 35 to 49 who had been exposed to COVID-19. The sample was PBMCs or T cells enriched from blood (not recorded which). The chain has TRBV7-6 and TRBJ2-7, with TRBD2 matching 7 bases. The CDR3 sequence is CASSLETSRTYEQYF. In DNA form, the CDR3 reads TGTGCCAGCAGCTTAGAGACTAGCAGGACCTACGAGCAGTACTTC.